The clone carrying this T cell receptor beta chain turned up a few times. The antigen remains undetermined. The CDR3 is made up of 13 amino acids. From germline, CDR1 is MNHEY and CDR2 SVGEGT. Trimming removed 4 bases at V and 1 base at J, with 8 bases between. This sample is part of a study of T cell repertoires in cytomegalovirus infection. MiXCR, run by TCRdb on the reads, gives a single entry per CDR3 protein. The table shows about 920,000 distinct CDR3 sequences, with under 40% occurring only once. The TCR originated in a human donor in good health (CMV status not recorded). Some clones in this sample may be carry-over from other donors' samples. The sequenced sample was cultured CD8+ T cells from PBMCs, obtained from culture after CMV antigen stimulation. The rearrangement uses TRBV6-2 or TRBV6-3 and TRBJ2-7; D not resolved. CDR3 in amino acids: CASSLGWSYEQYV. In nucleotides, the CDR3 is TGTGCCAGCAGTTTAGGGTGGTCCTACGAGCAGTACGTC.